The clone carrying this TCR beta chain has just a few counts. CDR1 SGHNT and CDR2 YYREEE come from the germline V gene (reference sequence). This CDR3 has 13 residues. Trimming cost V 1 base and J 5 bases, with 9 bases left between them. Some clones are missing from TCRdb's copy, which holds only in-frame ones; the method was immunoSEQ multiplex PCR. Among 200,000 or so clones, 80% to 90% were seen once, and the ten largest hold approximately 2.5%. The data derive from a study of blood T cell repertoires in COVID-19. Participants came from some 23 US areas, aged roughly 18 to 100 years. This receptor was obtained from a woman in her thirties or forties with acute COVID-19. This rearrangement joins TRBV5-4 to TRBJ1-1; D is uncertain. Sample: PBMCs or T cells enriched from blood (not recorded which). In DNA form, the CDR3 reads TGTGCCAGCAGCTTGTCTCCGGGAACTGAAGCTTTCTTT. Encoded protein: CASSLSPGTEAFF.